This T cell receptor beta chain was identified in a study of blood T cell repertoires in COVID-19. On the study more broadly: Acute-phase and convalescent COVID-19 samples originated in the United States, Italy and Spain.

The germline V gene encodes CDR1 SQVTM and CDR2 ANQGSEA. Unmatched junction bases numbered 8, after V lost 7 bases and J lost 4 bases. The CDR3 contains 14 residues. TCRdb's table, derived via immunoSEQ multiplex PCR, lists solely in-frame clones and lacks some. The profile shows 35,000 to 40,000 clones, roughly 82% of them singletons. The chain joins TRBV29-1 to TRBJ1-3; TRBD1 matches at 9 bases. The receptor comes from a man in his fifties or sixties with active or convalescent COVID-19. The specimen sequenced was peripheral blood. The CDR3 DNA reads TGCAGCGCTGGGACAGGGAATGTCGGAAACACCATATATTTT. Protein sequence: CSAGTGNVGNTIYF.